The 5 T cell receptor beta chains listed next were all sequenced from one sample in a study of CD8+CD57+ T cells in acquired aplastic anemia. TCR beta VDJ combinations and CDR3 sequences were profiled from genomic DNA. TCRdb reprocessed the reads via MiXCR and lists one record per CDR3 protein. The sample lists just over 400,000 distinct CDR3 sequences; just under 70% were seen once. What was sequenced was sorted CD4+, CD8+, or CD8+CD57+ T cells (not recorded which) from PBMCs. The receptors derive from a human donor in good health, serving as a control.

Notes on this clonotype: A read error may produce the germline difference seen at one junction end. The chain is built from TRBV10-1 and TRBJ2-2, with TRBD2 identical over 13 bases. This CDR3 contains 16 residues. CDR1 is WNHNN, CDR2 SYGVQD, per germline (reference sequence). CDR3 nucleotide sequence: TGTGCCATCAGTGGACTAGCGGGAGACCTCACCGGGGAGCTGTTTTTT. Translated, it gives CAISGLAGDLTGELFF.

Of note for this clonotype: The junction differs from germline at one of its ends, possibly a read error. This chain uses TRBV5-1 with TRBJ1-5; TRBD1 might be the D (5 bases). CDR3 length equals 14 residues. Germline values: CDR1 SGHRS, CDR2 YFSETQ. The chain's CDR3 is CASSLEGGATPQHF. In nucleotides, the CDR3 is TGTGCCAGCAGCTTGGAGGGAGGGGCCACGCCCCAGCATTTT.

The chain combines TRBV29-1 with TRBJ1-1; no definite D call. The germline gives CDR1 SQVTM, CDR2 ANQGSEA. V was cut by 1 base and J by 10 bases, with 16 bases left in between. CDR3 length: 13 amino acids. The CDR3 here is CSVEGEGSTTAFF. DNA for the CDR3: TGCAGCGTTGAAGGAGAGGGCAGCACTACAGCTTTCTTT.

Notes on this clonotype: An end of the junction differs from the germline gene, which may be a read error. The gene calls are TRBV9 and TRBJ2-7; D tentatively fits TRBD1 or TRBD2 (5 bases each). The CDR3 extends over 15 amino acids. CDR1 and CDR2 (germline): SGDLS, YYNGEE. CDR3 sequence (DNA): TGTGCCAGCAGCCCGGGGCTTGCCAATGACTACGTGCAGTACTTC. This translates into CASSPGLANDYVQYF.

This rearrangement joins TRBV20-1 to TRBJ1-1; D is ambiguous. With 7 bases removed from V and 12 bases from J, the gap between germline ends came to 21 bases. The V gene's germline CDR1 is DFQATT and CDR2 SNEGSKA (reference sequence). This CDR3 spans 12 amino acids. CDR3 sequence reads: CSVRRGGNSPFF. CDR3 sequence (DNA): TGCAGTGTCAGACGAGGAGGGAACTCCCCTTTCTTT.